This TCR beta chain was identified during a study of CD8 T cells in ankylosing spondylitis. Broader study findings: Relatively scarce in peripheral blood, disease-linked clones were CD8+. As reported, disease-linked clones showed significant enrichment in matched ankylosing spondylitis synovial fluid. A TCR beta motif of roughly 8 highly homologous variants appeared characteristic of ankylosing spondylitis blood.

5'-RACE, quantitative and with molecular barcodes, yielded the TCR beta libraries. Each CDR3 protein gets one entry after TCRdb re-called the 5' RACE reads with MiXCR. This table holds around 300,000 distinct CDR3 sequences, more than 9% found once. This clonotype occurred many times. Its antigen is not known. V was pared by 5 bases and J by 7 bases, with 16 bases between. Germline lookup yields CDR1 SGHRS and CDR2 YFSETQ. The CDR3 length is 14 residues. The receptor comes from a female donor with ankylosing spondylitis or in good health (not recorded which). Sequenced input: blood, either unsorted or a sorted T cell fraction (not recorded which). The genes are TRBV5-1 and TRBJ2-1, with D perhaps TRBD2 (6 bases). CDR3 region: CASSRDSPGNEQFF. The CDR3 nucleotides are TGCGCCAGCAGTCGGGACTCCCCGGGGAATGAGCAGTTCTTC.